This T cell receptor (beta chain) was documented in a study of technical replicates of blood from several donors. Germline CDR1 MRHNA, CDR2 SNTAGT. Germline trimming cut 1 base from V and 9 bases from J; bases unmatched to any gene: 4. The CDR3 contains 15 residues. TCRdb's copy holds only in-frame clones and misses some; the assay was immunoSEQ multiplex PCR. Among tens of thousands of clones listed, roughly 94% were seen once. Sequencing input: T cells isolated from PBMCs. The origin of this receptor is a human donor in good health. This chain uses TRBV6-4 with TRBJ2-1, with TRBD1 matching over 12 bases. DNA of the CDR3: TGTGCCAGCAGTGACTGGGGGACAGGGGGCCGTGAGCAGTTCTTC. Protein product: CASSDWGTGGREQFF.